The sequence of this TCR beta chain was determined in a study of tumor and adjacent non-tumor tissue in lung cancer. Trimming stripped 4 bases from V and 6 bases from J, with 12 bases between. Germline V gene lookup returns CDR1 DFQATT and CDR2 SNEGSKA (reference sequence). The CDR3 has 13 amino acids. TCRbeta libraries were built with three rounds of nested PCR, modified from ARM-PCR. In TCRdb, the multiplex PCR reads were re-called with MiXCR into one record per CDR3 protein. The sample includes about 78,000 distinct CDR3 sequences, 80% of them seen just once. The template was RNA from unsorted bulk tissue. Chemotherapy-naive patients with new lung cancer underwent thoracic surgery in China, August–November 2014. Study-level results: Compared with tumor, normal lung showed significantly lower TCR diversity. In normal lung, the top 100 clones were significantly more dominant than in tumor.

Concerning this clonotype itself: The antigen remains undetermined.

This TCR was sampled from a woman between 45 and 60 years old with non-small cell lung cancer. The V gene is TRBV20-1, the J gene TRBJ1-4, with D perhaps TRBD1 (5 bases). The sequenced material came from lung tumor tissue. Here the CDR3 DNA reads TGCAGTGCTAAACAGGCGGCGTATGAAAAACTGTTTTTT. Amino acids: CSAKQAAYEKLFF.